This T cell receptor (beta chain) was profiled in a study of cytomegalovirus exposure and HLA in healthy donors. Regarding the study as a whole: Specific recognition of CMV antigens was confirmed in vitro for a few chains (all CMV-associated). Usually a TCR sequence was rare, but some public TCRs were found in many donors. The study flagged about 150 TCR beta chains as cytomegalovirus-associated.

The table came from immunoSEQ multiplex PCR; TCRdb's copy has only in-frame clones and leaves some out. Of about 250,000 clones listed, roughly 87% are singletons. Donors came from a validation cohort of over a hundred subjects, distinct from the first 666-subject cohort. The CDR3 spans 15 residues. V shed 5 bases, J shed 0 bases, and the junction held 4 bases outside the gene matches. Germline V gene lookup returns CDR1 MDHEN and CDR2 SYDVKM. Note on this clone: The antigen is undetermined.

The sequence came from a man aged 18 to 35 in good health and CMV-seropositive. Sequenced material: PBMCs. The V call is TRBV28, the J call TRBJ1-5, with 7 bases matching TRBD1. The CDR3 region has the DNA TGTGCCAGCAGTCCAGGGGGGTATAGCAATCAGCCCCAGCATTTT. Amino acids: CASSPGGYSNQPQHF.